This entry describes one T cell receptor beta chain. Antigen specificity is unknown. The entry originates in a study of vaccination effects on CD4 cells after COVID-19. Study context: As their vaccination, participants received two doses of either BNT162b2 or mRNA-1273.

Here immunoSEQ multiplex PCR was the method, and the copy in TCRdb shows in-frame clones only, minus some. Of some 40,000 clones in the sample, about 78% were seen once. General observations from the study: Whether induced by infection or by vaccine, clones showed marked clonal contraction late after vaccination.

Germline CDR1 and CDR2: SGHRS and YFSETQ. The CDR3 runs to 18 residues. The ends lost 3 bases at V and 4 bases at J; junction bases unmatched: 13. Pools of viral peptides were used by the ViraFEST assay to expand antigen-specific CD4+ T cells ahead of sequencing. It was after approximately 10 days of culture that CD4+ T cells were isolated. Confirmation by PCR established that the person had SARS-CoV-2 infection between March and December 2020. Every well housed around 2 million PBMC, which grew in culture alongside about 10 IU/ml IL-2 and roughly 10 ug/ml peptides. On day 3 and again on day 7, half the medium was replaced with IL-2 medium.

This material consisted of CD4+ T cells from PBMCs cultured with HCoV-NL63 spike peptides, taken before COVID-19 vaccination. The chain has TRBV5-1 and TRBJ2-5; 12 bases match TRBD2. This TCR was recovered from a human donor who had a prior SARS-CoV-2 infection. CDR3 nucleotide sequence: TGCGCCAGCAGCTCCGGGGCTAGCGGGGGGGCATCCGGAGAGACCCAGTACTTC. This codes for CASSSGASGGASGETQYF.